This T cell receptor beta chain was sequenced for a study of neurological immune-mediated disorders. Sequencing of 15-18 subjects in each run yielded over 160 million TCR-beta sequences. One entry per CDR3 protein results from TCRdb running MiXCR on the 5' RACE reads. The sample includes tens of thousands of distinct CDR3 sequences, 9% to 12% of them seen just once. V was shortened by 2 bases and J by 5 bases, with 17 bases between the two germline ends. This CDR3 has 16 amino acids. Germline-derived CDR1 and CDR2 are SEHNR and FQNEAQ (reference sequence). This clonotype appeared many times. Among the participants, healthy controls were blood bank volunteers in Maryland, USA. The starting material, 2 million PBMCs stored at -80 C, gave rise to the unsorted libraries.

Sequenced sample: PBMCs. This clonotype was sampled from a man between 35 and 55 years old in good health. The chain has TRBV7-9 and TRBJ2-3; TRBD2 is a possible D gene (6 bases). The CDR3 DNA is TGTGCCAGCAGCTTATTGGGGCGGAGGCGGGGAGATACGCAGTATTTT. The encoded protein is CASSLLGRRRGDTQYF.